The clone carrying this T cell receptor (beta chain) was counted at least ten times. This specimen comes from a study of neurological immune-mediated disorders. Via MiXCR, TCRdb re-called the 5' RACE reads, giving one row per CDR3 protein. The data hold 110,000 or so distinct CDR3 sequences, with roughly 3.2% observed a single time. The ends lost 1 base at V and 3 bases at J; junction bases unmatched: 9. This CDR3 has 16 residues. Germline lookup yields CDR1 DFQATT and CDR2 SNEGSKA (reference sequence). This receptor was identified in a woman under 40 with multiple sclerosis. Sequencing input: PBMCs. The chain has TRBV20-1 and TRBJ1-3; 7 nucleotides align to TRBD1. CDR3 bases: TGCAGTGCTAGAGCTGTGGGACAGCTCTATGGAAACACCATATATTTT. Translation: CSARAVGQLYGNTIYF.